Below, 4 T cell receptor beta chains from the same sample are listed, as sequenced in a study of radiation and T cells in renal cell carcinoma. Time point noted: blood 2 weeks post-SBRT. Sample treatment: 15 Gy SBRT to primary tumor, nephrectomy 4 weeks later. TCRdb's copy holds only in-frame clones and misses some; the assay was immunoSEQ multiplex PCR. The sample includes 40,000 to 60,000 clones, 80% of them seen just once. Sample: blood, taken from a patient whose treatment included radiotherapy and nephrectomy. The receptors were gathered from a woman between 65 and 79 years old with renal cell carcinoma.

The chain has TRBV11-2 and TRBJ1-1, with 9 bases identical to TRBD1. The V and J ends lost 5 bases and 3 bases, in that order; junction bases with no gene match: 7. CDR1 SGHAT and CDR2 FQNNGV come from the germline V gene. The CDR3 has 15 residues. In nucleotides, the CDR3 is TGTGCCAGCAGCCCCCGGGACAGGGAAGACACTGAAGCTTTCTTT. Translated: CASSPRDREDTEAFF.

The V and J genes are TRBV6-5 and TRBJ1-1, with D unclear. The CDR3 totals 14 residues. Germline CDR1 MNHEY, CDR2 SVGAGI. The V end lost 6 bases, the J end lost 1 base, and 12 bases lay between the germline ends. The CDR3 reads CASSRTTGNTEAFF. The DNA of the CDR3 is TGTGCCAGCAGCCGAACGACGGGGAACACTGAAGCTTTCTTT.

The rearrangement links TRBV2 to TRBJ2-5; 9 bases are shared with TRBD1. The CDR3 sequence is 13 residues long. In germline, CDR1 is SNHLY, CDR2 FYNNEI. The V and J ends lost 7 bases and 5 bases, in that order; junction bases with no gene match: 5. CDR3 protein: CASIRGTGETQYF. In DNA, the CDR3 is TGTGCCAGCATAAGGGGGACAGGGGAGACCCAGTACTTC.

V usage is TRBV5-1 and J usage is TRBJ1-1; D remains unclear. V was shortened by 7 bases and J by 1 base, with 8 bases between the two germline ends. CDR3 length equals 12 residues. CDR1 is SGHRS and CDR2 is YFSETQ in the germline V gene. Here the CDR3 DNA reads TGCGCCAGCGGGTTGGGGAACACTGAAGCTTTCTTT. It yields the protein CASGLGNTEAFF.